These 14 T cell receptor beta chains originate from one sample sequenced in a study of Ad26.COV2.S vaccination and SARS-CoV-2 variants. Treatment: around 19 received Ad26.COV2.S at low or high dose, single or two shots; 5 received placebo; per-sample allocation not given. Sampling happened 63 days after the first vaccine or placebo injection. The repertoire was sequenced with immunoSEQ multiplex PCR; TCRdb's copy has only in-frame clones and lacks some. The table lists hundreds of thousands of clones, around 88% of them singletons. The starting material was peripheral blood, obtained in a trial of Ad26.COV2.S vaccine versus placebo. These receptor sequences come from a person aged 18-65 years who received the Ad26.COV2.S COVID-19 vaccine or a placebo.

V and J are TRBV27 and TRBJ2-5; tentative D call: TRBD2 (6 bases). The CDR3 length is 15 residues. Trimming stripped 6 bases from V and 5 bases from J, with 19 bases between. In germline, CDR1 is MNHEY, CDR2 SMNVEV (reference sequence). CDR3: CASSRSGVRWETQYF. The CDR3 nucleotides are TGTGCCAGCAGCCGTTCGGGGGTAAGGTGGGAGACCCAGTACTTC.

This clone was counted between two and nine times. The chain employs TRBV5-1 and TRBJ2-5; TRBD1 matches at 7 bases. The junction had 2 bases not matched to a gene; V was cut back by 4 bases and J by 2 bases. This CDR3 has 13 amino acids. Germline V CDR1 and CDR2: SGHRS, YFSETQ. The CDR3, as DNA: TGCGCCAGCAGCCCGGGACAGCAAGAGACCCAGTACTTC. Amino acids: CASSPGQQETQYF.

The V call is TRBV3-1 (or the pseudogene TRBV3-2), the J call TRBJ2-1, with a weak D call TRBD2 (5 bases). With 4 bases removed from V and 0 bases from J, the gap between germline ends came to 16 bases. The CDR3 loop spans 17 amino acids. Germline values: CDR1 LGHDT, CDR2 YNNKEL (reference sequence). CDR3 sequence reads: CASSPVIPGSSYNEQFF. The CDR3 DNA reads TGTGCCAGCAGCCCCGTCATCCCGGGGAGCTCCTACAATGAGCAGTTCTTC.

V is TRBV19 and J is TRBJ2-2, with D hard to call. Per germline, CDR1 LNHDA and CDR2 SQIVND (reference sequence). Between the trimmed V and J ends, which lost 3 bases and 6 bases, there was a span of 5 bases. CDR3 length: 12 residues. In DNA, the CDR3 is TGTGCCAGTAGTATGGTCCCCGGGGAGCTGTTTTTT. Translated: CASSMVPGELFF.

The CDR3, as DNA: TGCACCTCGGAGGGGAGTAGGGAAGTGTACACAGATACGCAGTATTTT. This codes for CTSEGSREVYTDTQYF. The chain employs TRBV1 and TRBJ2-3; TRBD2 is the table's D call, not checked against the DNA. TRBV1 is marked as a pseudogene. The CDR3 runs 16 residues.

The chain recombines TRBV29-1 with TRBJ1-2; TRBD1 might be the D (5 bases). CDR3 length: 13 amino acids. CDR1 is SQVTM and CDR2 is ANQGSEA in the germline V gene. Trimming cost V 8 bases and J 3 bases, with 16 bases left between them. CDR3 nucleotides: TGCAGCTCAACCGAAGTGGGGGACTATGGCTACACCTTC. Protein: CSSTEVGDYGYTF.

V and J are TRBV6-2 or TRBV6-3 and TRBJ1-6, with TRBD1 identical over 9 bases. The germline CDR1 and CDR2 sequences are MNHEY and SVGEGT. The V and J ends lost 4 bases and 5 bases, in that order; junction bases with no gene match: 12. The length of the CDR3 is 18 residues. This CDR3 is CASSSRDRAKSHNSPLHF. The CDR3 DNA follows: TGTGCCAGCAGTTCCCGGGACAGGGCAAAGAGTCATAATTCACCCCTCCACTTT.

The genes are TRBV24-1 and TRBJ2-2; 10 bases line up with TRBD2. The junction had 3 bases not matched to a gene; V was cut back by 1 base and J by 5 bases. The CDR3 consists of 16 residues. Germline values: CDR1 KGHDR, CDR2 SFDVKD. The chain's CDR3 is CATSDFSGRGTGELFF. The CDR3 DNA is TGTGCCACCAGTGATTTCAGCGGGAGGGGTACCGGGGAGCTGTTTTTT.

The chain is built from TRBV11-2 and TRBJ2-2, with a tentative D call TRBD2 (6 bases). Germline CDR1 and CDR2: SGHAT and FQNNGV. The CDR3 totals 15 residues. Trimming stripped 5 bases from V and 3 bases from J, with 13 bases between. The CDR3 nucleotides are TGTGCCAGCAGCCCGCTAGCGTCCGACACCGGGGAGCTGTTTTTT. It codes for CASSPLASDTGELFF.

Only a few counts were recorded for this clone. The chain combines TRBV5-1 with TRBJ2-2; 7 nucleotides agree with TRBD1. This CDR3 is built from 15 residues. Germline assignment: CDR1 SGHRS and CDR2 YFSETQ. V dropped 5 bases and J dropped 0; count of bases not matched to a gene: 4. DNA of the CDR3: TGCGCCAGCAGGGCTCAGGGGGCGAACACCGGGGAGCTGTTTTTT. Translating it yields CASRAQGANTGELFF.

The chain is built from TRBV7-2 and TRBJ1-5; possible D gene TRBD1, 5 bases. In germline, CDR1 is SGHTA, CDR2 FQGNSA. V was clipped by 4 bases and J by 7 bases, with 14 bases between them. The CDR3 is 14 amino acids. The CDR3, as DNA: TGTGCCAGCAGCTCGGTGGGGGTTGGGCAGCCCCAGCATTTT. Protein sequence: CASSSVGVGQPQHF.

J is TRBJ1-2 and V is TRBV5-1; D gene unclear. Trimming shortened V by 2 bases and J by 5 bases, and 10 bases separated the two germline ends. The CDR3 contains 13 residues. Germline CDR1 reads SGHRS; CDR2 reads YFSETQ. In DNA, the CDR3 is TGCGCCAGCAGCTTCAATCCAGAATATGGCTACACCTTC. Translating gives CASSFNPEYGYTF.

The V call is TRBV19, the J call TRBJ2-7; D is possibly TRBD1 (5 bases). The CDR3 covers 14 residues. Looked up from germline, CDR1 is LNHDA and CDR2 is SQIVND (reference sequence). The ends were cut back, 3 bases at V and 1 base at J, with 10 bases in the middle. CDR3 DNA: TGTGCCAGTAGTATCTTCCAGGGTTCCTACGAGCAGTACTTC. Amino acids: CASSIFQGSYEQYF.

A remark on this clone: Other nucleotide sequences in the sample specify the same CDR3. The CDR3 is CASSLRDTEAFF. The CDR3 DNA follows: TGTGCCAGCAGCTTAAGGGACACTGAAGCTTTCTTT. The J gene is TRBJ1-1, the V gene TRBV7-9; D remains unclear. V was shortened by 2 bases and J by 3 bases, with 4 bases between the two germline ends. The CDR3 is 12 amino acids. Germline loops: CDR1 SEHNR, CDR2 FQNEAQ (reference sequence).